Described below is a single T cell receptor beta chain sequence and its context. The antigen is undetermined. These data come from a study of T cell responses to AZD1222 COVID-19 vaccine. Study-wide results and limits: At baseline, seropositivity was found in only a handful of AZD1222 recipients. Among the donors, most were white British and more were female, and clonal diversity was possibly underestimated. Spike-specific TCR breadth and depth were elevated following two AZD1222 doses.

Profiled with immunoSEQ multiplex PCR; TCRdb holds only in-frame clones, not every one. The sample yields about 200,000 clones, about 94% seen once. Timing groups of about 4 and about 12 weeks for second doses were pooled. Source: peripheral blood, taken 28 days after the second AZD1222 dose. The sequence derives from an adult who received the AZD1222 COVID-19 vaccine.

This CDR3 reads CASSSDTYQPQHF. The DNA of the CDR3 is TGTGCCAGCAGTTCGGACACATATCAGCCCCAGCATTTT. The J gene is TRBJ1-5, the V gene TRBV6-2 or TRBV6-3; D is perhaps TRBD1 (5 bases). Germline lookup yields CDR1 MNHEY and CDR2 SVGEGT. The CDR3 length is 13 residues. The V gene lost 4 bases and the J gene lost 5 bases, with 9 bases spanning the gap.